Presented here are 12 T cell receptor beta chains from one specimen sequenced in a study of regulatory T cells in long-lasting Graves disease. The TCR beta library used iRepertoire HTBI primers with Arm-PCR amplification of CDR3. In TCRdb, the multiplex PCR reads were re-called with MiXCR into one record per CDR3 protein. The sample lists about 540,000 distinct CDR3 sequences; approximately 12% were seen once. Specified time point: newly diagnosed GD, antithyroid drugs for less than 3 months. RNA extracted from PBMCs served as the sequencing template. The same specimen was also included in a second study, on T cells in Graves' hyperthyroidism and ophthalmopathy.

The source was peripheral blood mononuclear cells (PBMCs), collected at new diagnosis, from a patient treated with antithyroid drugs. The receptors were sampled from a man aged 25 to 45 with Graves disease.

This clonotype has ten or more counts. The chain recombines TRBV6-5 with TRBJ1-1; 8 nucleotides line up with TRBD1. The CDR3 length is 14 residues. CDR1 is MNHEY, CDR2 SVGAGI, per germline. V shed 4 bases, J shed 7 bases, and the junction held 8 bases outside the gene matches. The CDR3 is CASSFRQGAGEAFF. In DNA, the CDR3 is TGTGCCAGCAGTTTTCGTCAGGGGGCCGGTGAAGCTTTCTTT.

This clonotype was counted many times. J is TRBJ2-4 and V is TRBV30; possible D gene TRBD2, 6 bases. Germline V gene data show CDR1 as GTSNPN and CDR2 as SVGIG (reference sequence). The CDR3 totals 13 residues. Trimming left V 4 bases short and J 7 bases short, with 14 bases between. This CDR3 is CAWTPGGRNIQYF. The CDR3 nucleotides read TGTGCCTGGACACCCGGAGGGAGGAACATTCAGTACTTC.

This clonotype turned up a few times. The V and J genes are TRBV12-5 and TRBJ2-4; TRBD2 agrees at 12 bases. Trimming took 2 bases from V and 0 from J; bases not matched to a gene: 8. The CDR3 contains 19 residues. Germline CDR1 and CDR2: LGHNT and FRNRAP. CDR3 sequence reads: CASGLIGTSGPIAKNIQYF. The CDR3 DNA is TGTGCTAGTGGTTTGATTGGGACTAGCGGGCCGATAGCCAAAAACATTCAGTACTTC.

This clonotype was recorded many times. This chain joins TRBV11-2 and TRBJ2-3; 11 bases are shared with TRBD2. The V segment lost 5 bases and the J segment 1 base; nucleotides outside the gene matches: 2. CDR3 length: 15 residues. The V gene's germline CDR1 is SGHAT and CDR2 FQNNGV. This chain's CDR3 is CASSTSGRGTDTQYF. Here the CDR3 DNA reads TGTGCCAGCAGCACTAGCGGGAGAGGCACAGATACGCAGTATTTT.

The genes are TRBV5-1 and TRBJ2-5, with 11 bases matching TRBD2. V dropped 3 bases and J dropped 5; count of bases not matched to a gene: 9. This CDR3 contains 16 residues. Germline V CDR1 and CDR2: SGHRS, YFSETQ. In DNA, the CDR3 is TGCGCCAGCAGCTGGGGGACTAGCGGAAGACAGGAGACCCAGTACTTC. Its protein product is CASSWGTSGRQETQYF.

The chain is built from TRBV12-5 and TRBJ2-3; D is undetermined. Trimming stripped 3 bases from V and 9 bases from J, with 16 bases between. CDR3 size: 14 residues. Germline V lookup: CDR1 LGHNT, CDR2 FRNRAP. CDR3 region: CASGFYPETVTQYF. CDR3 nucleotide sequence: TGTGCTAGTGGTTTCTACCCCGAGACCGTGACGCAGTATTTT.

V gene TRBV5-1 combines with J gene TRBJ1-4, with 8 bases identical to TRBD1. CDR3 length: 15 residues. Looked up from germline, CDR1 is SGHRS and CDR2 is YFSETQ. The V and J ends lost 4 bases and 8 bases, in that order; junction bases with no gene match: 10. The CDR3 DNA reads TGCGCCAGCAGCCCTACGACAGGGGTAAAAGAAAAACTGTTTTTT. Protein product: CASSPTTGVKEKLFF.

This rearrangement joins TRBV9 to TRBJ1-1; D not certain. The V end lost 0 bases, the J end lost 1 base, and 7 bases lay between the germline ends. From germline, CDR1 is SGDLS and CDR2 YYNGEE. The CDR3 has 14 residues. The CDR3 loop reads CASSVEHRNTEAFF. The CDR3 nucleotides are TGTGCCAGCAGCGTAGAACACAGGAACACTGAAGCTTTCTTT. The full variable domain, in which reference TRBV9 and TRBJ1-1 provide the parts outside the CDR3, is DSGVTQTPKHLITATGQRVTLRCSPRSGDLSVYWYQQSLDQGLQFLIQYYNGEERAKGNILERFSAQQFPDLHSELNLSSLELGDSALYFCASSVEHRNTEAFFGQGTRLTVV.

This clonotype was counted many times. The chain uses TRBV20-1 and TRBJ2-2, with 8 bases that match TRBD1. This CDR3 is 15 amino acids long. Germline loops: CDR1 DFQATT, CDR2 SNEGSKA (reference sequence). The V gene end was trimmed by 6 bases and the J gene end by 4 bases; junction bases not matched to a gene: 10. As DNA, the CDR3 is TGCAGTGCCAAGACGACAGGGGTCGGCACCGGGGAGCTGTTTTTT. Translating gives CSAKTTGVGTGELFF.

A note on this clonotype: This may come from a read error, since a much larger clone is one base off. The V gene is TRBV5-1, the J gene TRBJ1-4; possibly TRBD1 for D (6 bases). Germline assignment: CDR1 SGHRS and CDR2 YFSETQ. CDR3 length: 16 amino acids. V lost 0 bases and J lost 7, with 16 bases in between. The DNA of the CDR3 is TGCGCCAGCAGCTTGGAAGGGGGGCCGATCGGTGAAAAACTGTTTTTT. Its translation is CASSLEGGPIGEKLFF.

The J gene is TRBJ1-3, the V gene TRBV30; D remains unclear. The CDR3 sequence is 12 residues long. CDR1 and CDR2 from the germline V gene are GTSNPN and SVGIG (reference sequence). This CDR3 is CARQGSGNTIYF. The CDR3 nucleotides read TGTGCTCGACAAGGCTCTGGAAACACCATATATTTT.

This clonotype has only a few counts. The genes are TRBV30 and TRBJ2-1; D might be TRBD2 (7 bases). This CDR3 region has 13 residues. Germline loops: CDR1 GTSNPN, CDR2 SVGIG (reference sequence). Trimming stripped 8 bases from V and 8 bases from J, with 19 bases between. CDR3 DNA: TGTGCCGGGAAGGGGGAGGGGACCTATGAGCAGTTCTTC. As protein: CAGKGEGTYEQFF.